This T cell receptor (beta chain) stems from a study of OX40 agonist ivuxolimab in advanced cancers. Findings of the study overall: Certain nonresponders additionally had low normalized T-cell clonal expansion.

V lost 5 bases and J lost 4, with 16 bases in between. CDR1 and CDR2 (germline): SGHDN, FVKESK. The CDR3 covers 15 residues. As regards this clone: Antigen: not known.

Measured with immunoSEQ multiplex PCR; TCRdb has only the in-frame clones, and not every one. The sample shows around 99,000 clones, around 87% of them seen only once. Sequenced material: CD4+ or CD8+ T cells sorted from blood, taken in a trial of the OX40 agonist ivuxolimab. V and J are TRBV14 and TRBJ2-3; maybe TRBD2 (6 bases). This receptor was obtained from an adult with an advanced solid tumor such as melanoma, head and neck, liver or kidney cancer. In nucleotides, the CDR3 is TGTGCCAGCAGCTATTCGGCGGGGTTTGCAGATACGCAGTATTTT. Translation: CASSYSAGFADTQYF.